These 23 T cell receptor beta chains originate from one sample sequenced in a study of blood T cell repertoires in COVID-19. TCRdb's table, derived via immunoSEQ multiplex PCR, lists solely in-frame clones and lacks some. The table records about 420,000 clones, over 85% of them present only once. Sequencing input: peripheral blood. The receptors originated from a man aged 18 to 29 with COVID-19, enrolled during active disease.

The chain employs TRBV13 and TRBJ1-2; no reliable D call. Trimming left V 5 bases short and J 3 bases short, with 10 bases between. CDR1 and CDR2 (germline): PRHDT, FYEKMQ (reference sequence). The CDR3 consists of 13 residues. The CDR3 loop is CASSSLLDYGYTF. CDR3 nucleotides: TGTGCCAGCAGCAGCTTGTTGGACTATGGCTACACCTTC.

The chain employs TRBV30 and TRBJ1-5; D is ambiguous. The CDR3 has 13 amino acids. Trimming cost V 0 bases and J 5 bases, with 8 bases left between them. The germline V gene encodes CDR1 GTSNPN and CDR2 SVGIG (reference sequence). This CDR3 reads CAWSVGSDQPQHF. CDR3 in DNA: TGTGCCTGGAGTGTGGGCTCCGATCAGCCCCAGCATTTT.

The chain is built from TRBV3-1 (or the pseudogene TRBV3-2) and TRBJ2-1; D remains ambiguous. The germline V and J ends were trimmed by 2 bases and 4 bases, with 9 bases remaining between them. The CDR3 spans 14 residues. Germline V CDR1 and CDR2: LGHDT, YNNKEL (reference sequence). The CDR3 DNA follows: TGTGCCAGCAGCCAATTGGCCTCGTACAATGAGCAGTTCTTC. Translated: CASSQLASYNEQFF.

This sequence joins TRBV7-9 and TRBJ1-5; no firm D call. Deletions cut 5 bases from V and 5 bases from J, with 19 bases between. The CDR3 spans 16 residues. Looked up from germline, CDR1 is SEHNR and CDR2 is FQNEAQ (reference sequence). CDR3 DNA: TGTGCCAGCAGCACGCCCGGGGAACGCAGCTATCAGCCCCAGCATTTT. Its translation is CASSTPGERSYQPQHF.

The rearrangement uses TRBV6-1 and TRBJ2-7, with 9 bases fitting TRBD1. The CDR3 spans 14 residues. The trim removed 2 bases at V and 3 bases at J, leaving 2 bases unmatched. The germline V gene has CDR1 MNHNS and CDR2 SASEGT. This CDR3 is CASSENRGLYEQYF. CDR3 sequence (DNA): TGTGCCAGCAGTGAAAACAGGGGGCTCTACGAGCAGTACTTC.

The V gene is TRBV11-2, the J gene TRBJ1-2; no clear D. This CDR3 has 16 amino acids. Germline loops: CDR1 SGHAT, CDR2 FQNNGV. The V end lost 2 bases, the J end lost 9 bases, and 22 bases lay between the germline ends. The CDR3 nucleotides are TGTGCCAGCAGCTTATTATCGGGTTCGGGTGTCGGGAGCTACACCTTC. As protein: CASSLLSGSGVGSYTF.

V gene TRBV5-1 combines with J gene TRBJ2-1; 14 nucleotides agree with TRBD2. CDR1 is SGHRS and CDR2 is YFSETQ in the germline V gene. The CDR3 extends over 16 amino acids. The junction had 6 bases not matched to a gene; V was cut back by 4 bases and J by 6 bases. The CDR3 here is CASSPRTSGGLNEQFF. CDR3 DNA: TGCGCCAGCAGCCCCCGGACTAGCGGGGGGCTCAATGAGCAGTTCTTC.

The rearrangement links TRBV28 to TRBJ2-1; D gene uncertain. The germline CDR1 and CDR2 sequences are MDHEN and SYDVKM. V was clipped by 3 bases and J by 9 bases, with 12 bases between them. The CDR3 length is 13 residues. The CDR3 is CASSFGTVSEQFF. CDR3 nucleotide sequence: TGTGCCAGCAGTTTCGGAACAGTTAGTGAGCAGTTCTTC.

This CDR3 reads CASSLRDRGAFF. CDR3 nucleotide sequence: TGTGCCAGCAGCCTGCGGGATAGGGGAGCTTTCTTT. This sequence joins TRBV5-8 and TRBJ1-1, with D possibly TRBD1 on 5 matching bases. This CDR3 region has 12 residues. CDR1 is SGHTS and CDR2 is YDEGEE in the germline V gene. V was cut by 4 bases and J by 10 bases, with 14 bases left in between. The full variable domain, rest sourced from reference TRBV5-8 and TRBJ1-1, is EAGVTQSPTHLIKTRGQQATLRCSPISGHTSVYWYQQALGLGLQFLLWYDEGEERNRGNFPPRFSGRQFPNYSSELNVNALELEDSALYLCASSLRDRGAFFGQGTRLTVV.

The rearrangement uses TRBV28 and TRBJ2-5; TRBD2 agrees at 9 bases. Germline CDR1 reads MDHEN; CDR2 reads SYDVKM. This CDR3 region has 13 residues. J gave up 12 bases and V 6 bases, and 11 bases lay outside the gene matches. CDR3 in DNA: TGTGCCAGCAGAAGCGGGAGGACCGGGTTTAAGTACTTC. Amino acid sequence: CASRSGRTGFKYF.

The chain combines TRBV10-2 with TRBJ2-7; 8 positions match TRBD2. CDR1 is WSHSY and CDR2 is SAAADI in the germline V gene. J lost 2 bases, V lost 6 bases, and 9 bases had no gene match. This CDR3 spans 15 amino acids. This chain's CDR3 is CASRDPAGGPYEQYF. CDR3 nucleotide sequence: TGCGCCAGCAGGGATCCGGCGGGGGGCCCCTACGAGCAGTACTTC.

The CDR3 spells CASSLLAGREETQYF. The CDR3 nucleotides read TGTGCCAGCAGCTTACTAGCGGGGAGGGAGGAGACCCAGTACTTC. The chain couples TRBV3-1 (or the pseudogene TRBV3-2) to TRBJ2-5; 10 nucleotides agree with TRBD2. The CDR3 runs 15 residues. The junction had 8 bases not matched to a gene; V was cut back by 5 bases and J by 5 bases. Germline V gene sequence: CDR1 LGHDT, CDR2 YNNKEL (reference sequence).

The count of this clone is one. The chain uses TRBV5-1 and TRBJ2-3; no definite D call. Germline-derived CDR1 and CDR2 are SGHRS and YFSETQ. CDR3 length: 14 residues. With 4 bases removed from V and 0 bases from J, the gap between germline ends came to 9 bases. CDR3 coding DNA: TGCGCCAGCAGCATTGGAGACAGCACAGATACGCAGTATTTT. Protein product: CASSIGDSTDTQYF.

This sequence joins TRBV12-3 or TRBV12-4 and TRBJ2-5, with 8 bases lining up with TRBD2. CDR3 length: 13 residues. V lost 8 bases to trimming and J lost 5 bases; unmatched junction nucleotides: 7. The CDR3 region has the DNA TGTGCCAGCCCAACTCGGGGGGGGGAGACCCAGTACTTC. Translated, it gives CASPTRGGETQYF.

This rearrangement joins TRBV2 to TRBJ1-1, with unresolved D. The CDR3 runs 17 residues. The germline gives CDR1 SNHLY, CDR2 FYNNEI. V lost 5 bases and J lost 2, with 21 bases in between. The CDR3: CASSFLAREPRNTEAFF. CDR3 DNA: TGTGCCAGCAGTTTCCTCGCGAGAGAGCCGAGAAACACTGAAGCTTTCTTT.

This sequence joins TRBV6-5 and TRBJ1-5; D remains ambiguous. Germline-derived CDR1 and CDR2 are MNHEY and SVGAGI. The ends were cut back, 6 bases at V and 0 bases at J, with 9 bases in the middle. This CDR3 has 14 residues. The CDR3 DNA sequence: TGTGCCAGCAGAACAGCAAATAGCAATCAGCCCCAGCATTTT. This codes for CASRTANSNQPQHF.

This chain connects TRBV7-8 to TRBJ2-3; 11 bases match TRBD2. J lost 0 bases, V lost 5 bases, and 4 bases had no gene match. Germline assignment: CDR1 SGHVS and CDR2 FQNEAQ. This CDR3 comprises 16 residues. The CDR3 region is CASSPTSGASTDTQYF. CDR3 in DNA: TGTGCCAGCAGCCCGACTAGCGGGGCTAGCACAGATACGCAGTATTTT.

This chain uses TRBV4-2 with TRBJ2-7, with no clear D. CDR1 and CDR2 from the germline V gene are LGHNA and YNFKEQ. The CDR3 spans 14 residues. Trimming stripped 0 bases from V and 5 bases from J, with 11 bases between. This CDR3 is CASSQDGLVHEQYF. The DNA of the CDR3 is TGTGCCAGCAGCCAAGACGGGTTGGTCCACGAGCAGTACTTC.

Only one count was recorded for this clone. The gene calls are TRBV10-3 and TRBJ2-2, with D perhaps TRBD2 (5 bases). Germline CDR1 ENHRY, CDR2 SYGVKD. V was shortened by 6 bases and J by 3 bases, with 11 bases between the two germline ends. The CDR3 runs 14 residues. CDR3 protein: CAISGDRDTGELFF. CDR3 sequence (DNA): TGTGCCATCAGCGGGGATCGGGACACCGGGGAGCTGTTTTTT.

The CDR3 loop reads CASSRVPGVNEQFF. DNA for the CDR3: TGTGCCAGCAGCCGCGTCCCGGGAGTCAATGAGCAGTTCTTC. V is TRBV5-5 and J is TRBJ2-1; D may be TRBD2 (6 bases). Per the germline V gene, CDR1 is SGHKS and CDR2 is YYEKEE (reference sequence). The germline V and J ends were trimmed by 4 bases and 6 bases, with 14 bases remaining between them. The CDR3 sequence is 14 residues long.

The chain couples TRBV5-4 to TRBJ1-1, with 8 bases aligning to TRBD1. The V and J ends lost 2 bases and 5 bases, in that order; junction bases with no gene match: 8. The germline CDR1 and CDR2 sequences are SGHNT and YYREEE (reference sequence). The CDR3 length is 15 residues. The CDR3 loop is CASSFQDRAWTEAFF. DNA of the CDR3: TGTGCCAGCAGCTTCCAGGACAGGGCTTGGACTGAAGCTTTCTTT.

The V gene is TRBV11-3, the J gene TRBJ2-1; 11 bases align to TRBD2. CDR3 length: 16 amino acids. Trimming at V came to 5 bases and at J to 0 bases, leaving 3 bases not matched to a gene. Looked up from germline, CDR1 is SGHNT and CDR2 is YENEEA. DNA for the CDR3: TGTGCCAGCAGCGACACTAGCGGGAGCTCCTACAATGAGCAGTTCTTC. Amino acid sequence: CASSDTSGSSYNEQFF.

V and J are TRBV9 and TRBJ2-3, with TRBD2 identical over 8 bases. Germline CDR1 reads SGDLS; CDR2 reads YYNGEE. This CDR3 contains 15 residues. J lost 6 bases, V lost 0 bases, and 6 bases had no gene match. DNA of the CDR3: TGTGCCAGCAGCGTAGATAACGGGGGGGTCGATACGCAGTATTTT. The encoded protein is CASSVDNGGVDTQYF.